This T cell receptor beta chain was sequenced during a study of T-cell reconstitution after alpha-beta-depleted transplantation in children. Study-level points and caveats: The study traced high day-60 TCRbeta diversity in some patients to surviving recipient T cells and thymic progenitors.

Details on this clonotype: Its antigen is unidentified.

TCRbeta library preparation incorporated unique molecular identifiers. TCRdb recomputed calls from the PCR reads with MiXCR, one row per CDR3 protein. The table includes roughly 100,000 distinct CDR3 sequences, around 6.1% detected once. Sequenced here: PBMCs, mostly from graft donor cells, sampled 60 days after TCRalphabeta/CD19-depleted stem cell transplant. The sequence derives from a female patient younger than 10 who had a stem cell transplant for Fanconi anemia, so the T cells may come from the graft donor.

The CDR3 is CASRSQQDAGTQYF. CDR3 DNA: TGTGCCAGCAGGAGTCAACAGGACGCGGGGACCCAGTACTTC. The V and J genes are TRBV28 and TRBJ2-5, with D perhaps assigned TRBD1 or TRBD2 (5 bases each). Germline V lookup: CDR1 MDHEN, CDR2 SYDVKM. Deletions cut 6 bases from V and 7 bases from J, with 18 bases between. The CDR3 runs to 14 residues.